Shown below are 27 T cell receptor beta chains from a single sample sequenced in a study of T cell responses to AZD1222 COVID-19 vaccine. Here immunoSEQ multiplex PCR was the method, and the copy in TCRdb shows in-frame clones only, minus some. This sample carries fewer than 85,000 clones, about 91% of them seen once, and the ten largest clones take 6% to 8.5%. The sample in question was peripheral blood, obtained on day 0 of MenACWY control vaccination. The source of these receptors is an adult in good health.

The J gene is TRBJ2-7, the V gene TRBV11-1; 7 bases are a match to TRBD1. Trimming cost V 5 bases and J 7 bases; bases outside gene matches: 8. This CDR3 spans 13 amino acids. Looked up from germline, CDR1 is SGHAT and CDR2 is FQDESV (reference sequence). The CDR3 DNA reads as TGTGCCAGCAGCCAAAACAGGGGTCGAGAGCAGTACTTC. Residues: CASSQNRGREQYF.

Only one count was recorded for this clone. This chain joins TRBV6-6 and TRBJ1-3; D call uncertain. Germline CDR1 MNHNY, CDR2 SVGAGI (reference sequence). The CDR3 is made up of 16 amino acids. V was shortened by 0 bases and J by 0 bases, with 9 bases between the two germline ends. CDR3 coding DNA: TGTGCCAGCAGTTACTCTGGAGACCGCTCTGGAAACACCATATATTTT. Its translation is CASSYSGDRSGNTIYF.

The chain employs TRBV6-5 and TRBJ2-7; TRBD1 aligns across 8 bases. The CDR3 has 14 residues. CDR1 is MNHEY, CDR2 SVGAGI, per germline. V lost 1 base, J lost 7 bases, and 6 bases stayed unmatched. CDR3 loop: CASSYFQGAKEQYF. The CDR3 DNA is TGTGCCAGCAGTTACTTCCAGGGGGCAAAGGAGCAGTACTTC.

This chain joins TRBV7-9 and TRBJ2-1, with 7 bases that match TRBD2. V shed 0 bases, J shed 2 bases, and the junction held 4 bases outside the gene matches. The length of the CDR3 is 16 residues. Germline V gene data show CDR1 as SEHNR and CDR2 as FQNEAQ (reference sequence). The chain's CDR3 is CASSLAGAGAYNEQFF. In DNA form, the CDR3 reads TGTGCCAGCAGCTTAGCAGGTGCGGGAGCCTACAATGAGCAGTTCTTC.

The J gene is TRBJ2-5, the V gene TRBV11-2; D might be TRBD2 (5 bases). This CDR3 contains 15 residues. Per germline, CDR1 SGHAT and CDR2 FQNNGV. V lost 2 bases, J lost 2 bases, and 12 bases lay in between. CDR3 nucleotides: TGTGCCAGCAGCTTATCTATCGGGGATCAAGAGACCCAGTACTTC. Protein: CASSLSIGDQETQYF.

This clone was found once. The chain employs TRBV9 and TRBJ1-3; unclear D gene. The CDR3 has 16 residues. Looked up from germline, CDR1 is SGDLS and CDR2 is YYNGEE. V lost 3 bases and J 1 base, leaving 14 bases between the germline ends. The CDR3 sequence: CASSAQATYSGNTIYF. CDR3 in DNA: TGTGCCAGCAGCGCGCAGGCCACCTATTCTGGAAACACCATATATTTT.

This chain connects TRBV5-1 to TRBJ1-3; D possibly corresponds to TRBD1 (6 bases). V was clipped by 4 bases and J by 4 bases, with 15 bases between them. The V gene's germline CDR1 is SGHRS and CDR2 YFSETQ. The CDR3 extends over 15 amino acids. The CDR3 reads CASSAQGLEGNTIYF. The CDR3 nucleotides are TGCGCCAGCAGCGCGCAGGGGCTGGAAGGAAACACCATATATTTT.

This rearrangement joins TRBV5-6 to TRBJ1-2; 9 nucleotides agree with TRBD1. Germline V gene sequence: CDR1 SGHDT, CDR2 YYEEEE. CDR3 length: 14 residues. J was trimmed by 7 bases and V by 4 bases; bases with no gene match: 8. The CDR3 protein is CASSPRQGVFGYTF. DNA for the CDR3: TGTGCCAGCAGCCCTAGACAGGGGGTATTTGGCTACACCTTC.

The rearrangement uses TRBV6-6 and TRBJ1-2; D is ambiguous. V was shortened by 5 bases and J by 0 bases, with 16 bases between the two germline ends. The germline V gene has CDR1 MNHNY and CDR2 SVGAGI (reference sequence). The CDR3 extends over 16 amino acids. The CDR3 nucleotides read TGTGCCAGCAGTCCCCGGGCGGCCGTAGCTAACTATGGCTACACCTTC. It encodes CASSPRAAVANYGYTF.

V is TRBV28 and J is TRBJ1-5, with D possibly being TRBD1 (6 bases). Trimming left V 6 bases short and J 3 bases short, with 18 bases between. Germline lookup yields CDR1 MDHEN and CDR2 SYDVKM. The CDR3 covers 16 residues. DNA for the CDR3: TGTGCCAGCAGCTACCCCACAGGGACCCCCAATCAGCCCCAGCATTTT. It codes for CASSYPTGTPNQPQHF.

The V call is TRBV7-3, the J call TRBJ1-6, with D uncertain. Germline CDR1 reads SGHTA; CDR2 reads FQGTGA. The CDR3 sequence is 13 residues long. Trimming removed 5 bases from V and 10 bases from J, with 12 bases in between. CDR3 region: CASSTKKGSPLHF. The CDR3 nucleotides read TGTGCCAGCAGCACAAAAAAGGGATCACCCCTCCACTTT.

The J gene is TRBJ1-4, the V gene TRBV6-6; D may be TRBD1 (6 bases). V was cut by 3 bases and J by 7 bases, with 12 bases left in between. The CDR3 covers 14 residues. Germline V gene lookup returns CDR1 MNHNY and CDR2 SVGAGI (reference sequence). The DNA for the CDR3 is TGTGCCAGCAGTTATTCGGACAGAGGTGAAAAACTGTTTTTT. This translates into CASSYSDRGEKLFF.

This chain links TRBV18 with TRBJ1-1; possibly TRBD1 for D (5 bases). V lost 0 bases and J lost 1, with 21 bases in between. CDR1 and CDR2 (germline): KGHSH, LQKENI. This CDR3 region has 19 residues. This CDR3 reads CASSPPGFGRGGTNTEAFF. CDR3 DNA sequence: TGTGCCAGCTCACCACCGGGGTTTGGGAGGGGAGGAACGAACACTGAAGCTTTCTTT.

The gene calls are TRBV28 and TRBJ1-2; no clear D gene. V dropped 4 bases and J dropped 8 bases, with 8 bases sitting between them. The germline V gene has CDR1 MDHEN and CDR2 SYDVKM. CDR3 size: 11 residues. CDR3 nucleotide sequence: TGTGCCAGCAGTTCTCGACGGGGCTACACCTTC. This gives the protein CASSSRRGYTF.

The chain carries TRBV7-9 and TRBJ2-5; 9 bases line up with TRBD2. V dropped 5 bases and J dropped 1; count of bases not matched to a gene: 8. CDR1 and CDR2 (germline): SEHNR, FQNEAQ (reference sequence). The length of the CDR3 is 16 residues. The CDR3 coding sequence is TGTGCCAGCAGCGTCGCCATACTAGCGGGCCAAGAGACCCAGTACTTC. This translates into CASSVAILAGQETQYF.

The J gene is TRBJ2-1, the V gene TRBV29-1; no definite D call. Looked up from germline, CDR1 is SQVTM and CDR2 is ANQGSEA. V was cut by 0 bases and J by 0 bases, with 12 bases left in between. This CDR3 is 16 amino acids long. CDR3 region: CSVEDLYRASYNEQFF. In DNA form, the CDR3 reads TGCAGCGTTGAAGATCTCTATAGAGCCTCCTACAATGAGCAGTTCTTC.

Here the CDR3 DNA reads TGTGCCAGCAGCCCTCTAGGGGGCGCTGGGACTGAAGCTTTCTTT. It is translated as CASSPLGGAGTEAFF. The chain combines TRBV3-1 (or the pseudogene TRBV3-2) with TRBJ1-1; 7 nucleotides align to TRBD1. With V trimmed by 4 bases and J by 5 bases, 10 bases remained unmatched. CDR1 and CDR2 from the germline V gene are LGHDT and YNNKEL (reference sequence). The length of the CDR3 is 15 residues.

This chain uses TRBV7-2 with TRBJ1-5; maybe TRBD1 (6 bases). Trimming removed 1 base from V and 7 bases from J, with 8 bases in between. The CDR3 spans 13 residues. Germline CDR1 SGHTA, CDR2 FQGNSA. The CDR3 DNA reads TGTGCCAGCAGCTTAGAGGGGGGGCAGCCCCAGCATTTT. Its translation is CASSLEGGQPQHF.

This CDR3 reads CASSQDPASRSYEQYF. The CDR3, as DNA: TGTGCCAGCAGCCAAGATCCAGCCAGCCGTTCCTACGAGCAGTACTTC. The gene calls are TRBV3-1 (or the pseudogene TRBV3-2) and TRBJ2-7; D unclear. Germline V gives CDR1 LGHDT, CDR2 YNNKEL (reference sequence). The CDR3 totals 16 residues. V lost 0 bases and J 1 base, leaving 13 bases between the germline ends.

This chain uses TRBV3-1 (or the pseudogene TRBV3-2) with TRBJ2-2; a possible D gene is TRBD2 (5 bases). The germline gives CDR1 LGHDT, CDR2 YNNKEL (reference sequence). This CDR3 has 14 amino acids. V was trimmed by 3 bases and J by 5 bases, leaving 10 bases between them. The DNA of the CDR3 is TGTGCCAGCAGCCAGAGGGTAGGGACCGGGGAGCTGTTTTTT. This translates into CASSQRVGTGELFF.

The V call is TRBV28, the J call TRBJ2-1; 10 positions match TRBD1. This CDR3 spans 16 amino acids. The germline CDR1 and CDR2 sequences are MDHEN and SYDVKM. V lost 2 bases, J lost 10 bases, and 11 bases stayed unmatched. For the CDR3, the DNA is TGTGCCAGCAGTTTAGGCGGAGGGACAGGGGAAAGAGAGCAGTTCTTC. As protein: CASSLGGGTGEREQFF.

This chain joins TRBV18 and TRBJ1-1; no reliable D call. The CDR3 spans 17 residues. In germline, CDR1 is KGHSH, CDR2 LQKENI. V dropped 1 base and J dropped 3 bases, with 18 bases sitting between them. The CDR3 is CASSPRTVGVGDTEAFF. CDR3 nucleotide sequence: TGTGCCAGCTCACCACGTACGGTTGGGGTAGGTGACACTGAAGCTTTCTTT. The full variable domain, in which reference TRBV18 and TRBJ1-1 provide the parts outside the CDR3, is NAGVMQNPRHLVRRRGQEARLRCSPMKGHSHVYWYRQLPEEGLKFMVYLQKENIIDESGMPKERFSAEFPKEGPSILRIQQVVRGDSAAYFCASSPRTVGVGDTEAFFGQGTRLTVV.

CDR3 nucleotides: TGTGCCAGCAGCTTACATGTTGACTACGAGCAGTACTTC. It specifies CASSLHVDYEQYF. V usage is TRBV7-3 and J usage is TRBJ2-7; D not certain. This CDR3 comprises 13 residues. CDR1 is SGHTA, CDR2 FQGTGA, per germline. Trimming cost V 2 bases and J 3 bases, with 8 bases left between them.

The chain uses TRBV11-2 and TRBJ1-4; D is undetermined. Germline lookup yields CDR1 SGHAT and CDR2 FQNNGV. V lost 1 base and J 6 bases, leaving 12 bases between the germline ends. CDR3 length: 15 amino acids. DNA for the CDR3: TGTGCCAGCAGCTTAGGGGTGGTGGGCTATGAAAAACTGTTTTTT. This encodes CASSLGVVGYEKLFF.

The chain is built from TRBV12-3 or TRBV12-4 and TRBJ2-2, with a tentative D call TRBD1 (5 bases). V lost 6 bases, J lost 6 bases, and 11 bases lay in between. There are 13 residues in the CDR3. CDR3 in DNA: TGTGCCAGCAGCCCAGGGCGATCCGGGGAGCTGTTTTTT. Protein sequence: CASSPGRSGELFF.

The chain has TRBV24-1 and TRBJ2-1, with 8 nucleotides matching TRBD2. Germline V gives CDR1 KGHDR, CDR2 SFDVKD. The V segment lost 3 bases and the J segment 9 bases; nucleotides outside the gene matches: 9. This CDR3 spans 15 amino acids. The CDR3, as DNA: TGTGCCACCAGTGATCCTCGGACTAGCAGGATTGAGCAGTTCTTC. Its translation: CATSDPRTSRIEQFF.

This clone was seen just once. The CDR3 nucleotides read TGTGCCAGCAGCCAAGATCGGCCCCCCAATGAGCAGTTCTTC. Its translation is CASSQDRPPNEQFF. The rearrangement joins TRBV3-1 (or the pseudogene TRBV3-2) to TRBJ2-1; D is uncertain. This CDR3 has 14 amino acids. V was trimmed by 0 bases and J by 6 bases, leaving 9 bases between them. Germline V lookup: CDR1 LGHDT, CDR2 YNNKEL (reference sequence).